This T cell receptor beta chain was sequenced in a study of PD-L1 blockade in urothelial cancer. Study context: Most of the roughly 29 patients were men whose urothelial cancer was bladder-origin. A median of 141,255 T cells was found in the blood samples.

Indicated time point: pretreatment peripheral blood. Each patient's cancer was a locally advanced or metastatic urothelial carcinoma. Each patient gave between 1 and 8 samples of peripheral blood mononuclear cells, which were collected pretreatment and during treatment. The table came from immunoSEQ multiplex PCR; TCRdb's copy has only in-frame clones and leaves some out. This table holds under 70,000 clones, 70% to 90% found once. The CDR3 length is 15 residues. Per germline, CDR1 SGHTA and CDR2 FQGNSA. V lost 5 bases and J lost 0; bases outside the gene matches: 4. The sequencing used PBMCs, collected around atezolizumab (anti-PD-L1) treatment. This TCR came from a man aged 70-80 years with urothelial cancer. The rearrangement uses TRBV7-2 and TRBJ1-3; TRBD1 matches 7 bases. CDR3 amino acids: CASSPGQLSGNTIYF. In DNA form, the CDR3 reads TGTGCCAGCAGCCCGGGACAGCTCTCTGGAAACACCATATATTTT.